Below, one T cell receptor (beta chain) is given with its context. The antigen is unknown. Each of the donors was a healthy bone marrow donor. Germline CDR1 and CDR2: LNHNV and YYDKDF (reference sequence). V lost 5 bases and J lost 4, with 15 bases in between. The CDR3 sequence is 15 residues long. The source of the sample is a study of cytomegalovirus exposure and HLA in healthy donors. Study results and caveats: Roughly even sequencing depth across donors was the assumption behind the presence/absence analyses.

Researchers ran the PCR with 60 Vbeta and 13 Jbeta primers. Repertoires were generated with immunoSEQ multiplex PCR, while TCRdb's copy carries only in-frame clones and drops some. This table holds roughly 190,000 clones. This clonotype was obtained from a woman aged 18-29 years in good health and CMV-seropositive. What was sequenced was PBMCs. The V call is TRBV15, the J call TRBJ1-5; D might be TRBD1 (5 bases). DNA of the CDR3: TGTGCCACCAGCGACCACCCCGGGGGGAATCAGCCCCAGCATTTT. It yields the protein CATSDHPGGNQPQHF.